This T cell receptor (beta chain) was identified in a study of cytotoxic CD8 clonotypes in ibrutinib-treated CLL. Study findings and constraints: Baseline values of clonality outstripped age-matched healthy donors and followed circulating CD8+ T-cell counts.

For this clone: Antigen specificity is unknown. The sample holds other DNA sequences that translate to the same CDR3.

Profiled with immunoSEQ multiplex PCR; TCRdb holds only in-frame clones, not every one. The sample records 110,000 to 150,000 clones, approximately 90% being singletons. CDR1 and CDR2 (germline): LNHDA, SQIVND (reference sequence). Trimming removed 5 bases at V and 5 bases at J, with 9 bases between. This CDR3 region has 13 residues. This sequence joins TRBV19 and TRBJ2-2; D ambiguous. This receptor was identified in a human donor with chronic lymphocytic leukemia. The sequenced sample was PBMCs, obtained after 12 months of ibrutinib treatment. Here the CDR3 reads CASSSRPTGELFF. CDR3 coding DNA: TGTGCCAGTAGTTCCCGACCAACCGGGGAGCTGTTTTTT.